These 20 T cell receptor beta chains share one sample of origin, sequenced in a study of cytomegalovirus exposure and HLA in healthy donors (dated by TCRdb to 2016 to 2017). The library came from the immunoSEQ multiplex PCR assay. For the multiplex PCR, a mixture combining 60 forward primers for TCR Vbeta segments and 13 reverse primers for TCR Jbeta segments was used. Sourced from immuneACCESS, this table was stored by TCRdb with only in-frame sequences that have V and J called. A share of the clones is absent; for the studies checked, an unresolved V gene accounts for under half, and the remainder has no known explanation. The sample records tens of thousands of clones, approximately 70% of which are singletons. The ten largest clones capture about 5% of the sample. Sequenced input: PBMCs. The receptors shown here come from a man in his forties or fifties in good health and CMV-seronegative.

This chain connects TRBV9 to TRBJ2-1; TRBD2 matches at 8 bases. V was clipped by 4 bases and J by 9 bases; unmatched bases: 12. The CDR3 runs to 15 residues. The germline CDR1 and CDR2 sequences are SGDLS and YYNGEE. The CDR3 loop reads CASSPGGSGGGEQFF. The DNA of the CDR3 is TGTGCCAGCAGCCCCGGGGGGAGCGGGGGAGGTGAGCAGTTCTTC.

The genes are TRBV7-9 and TRBJ2-2; 7 bases agree with TRBD1. The CDR3 runs 14 residues. V trimming: 9 bases; J trimming: 2 bases; junction bases outside the gene matches: 6. CDR1 and CDR2 (germline): SEHNR, FQNEAQ (reference sequence). The CDR3 coding sequence is TGTGCCAGTGAACAGGGGATCAACACCGGGGAGCTGTTTTTT. It codes for CASEQGINTGELFF.

The J gene is TRBJ2-7, the V gene TRBV9; 8 nucleotides align to TRBD1. CDR1 is SGDLS, CDR2 YYNGEE, per germline. The junction had 9 bases not matched to a gene; V was cut back by 4 bases and J by 6 bases. The length of the CDR3 is 14 residues. The CDR3 loop is CASSPFDRGREQYF. In DNA form, the CDR3 reads TGTGCCAGCAGCCCCTTTGACAGGGGTCGCGAGCAGTACTTC.

CDR3 sequence: CASRPGQGNRGNQPQHF. CDR3 in DNA: TGTGCCAGCAGACCGGGACAGGGTAATAGGGGCAATCAGCCCCAGCATTTT. The V and J genes are TRBV28 and TRBJ1-5, with 9 bases lining up with TRBD1. The V gene's germline CDR1 is MDHEN and CDR2 SYDVKM. The J segment lost 2 bases and the V segment lost 6 bases, leaving 11 bases of the junction unmatched. The CDR3 sequence is 17 residues long.

This chain joins TRBV11-2 and TRBJ2-7, with D possibly matching TRBD2 (5 bases). The V gene's germline CDR1 is SGHAT and CDR2 FQNNGV. This CDR3 comprises 13 residues. Between the trimmed V and J ends, which lost 4 bases and 2 bases, there was a span of 9 bases. As DNA, the CDR3 is TGTGCCAGCAGCTCCGGACTGCCCTACGAGCAGTACTTC. Its translation: CASSSGLPYEQYF.

The chain uses TRBV7-8 and TRBJ2-7; 9 nucleotides agree with TRBD1. The CDR3 runs to 17 residues. Germline lookup yields CDR1 SGHVS and CDR2 FQNEAQ. Germline trimming cut 2 bases from V and 2 bases from J; bases unmatched to any gene: 10. CDR3 in amino acids: CASSLRVGTGIPYEQYF. For the CDR3, the DNA is TGTGCCAGCAGCTTACGGGTTGGGACAGGGATTCCCTACGAGCAGTACTTC. The complete variable domain, with remaining parts taken from reference TRBV7-8 and TRBJ2-7, reads GAGVSQSPRYKVAKRGQDVALRCDPISGHVSLFWYQQALGQGPEFLTYFQNEAQLDKSGLPSDRFFAERPEGSVSTLKIQRTQQEDSAVYLCASSLRVGTGIPYEQYFGPGTRLTVT.

V is TRBV6-6 and J is TRBJ1-1; D remains unclear. The CDR3 is 13 amino acids. Trimming took off 2 bases at V and 10 bases at J, with 14 bases between the two ends. Germline assignment: CDR1 MNHNY and CDR2 SVGAGI (reference sequence). The DNA for the CDR3 is TGTGCCAGCAGTTACGAATCGGTGTCTGGAGCTTTCTTT. It encodes CASSYESVSGAFF.

The chain combines TRBV5-8 with TRBJ1-6, with 8 bases matching TRBD1. Trimming cost V 2 bases and J 9 bases; bases outside gene matches: 7. Germline V gene lookup returns CDR1 SGHTS and CDR2 YDEGEE. There are 15 residues in the CDR3. The CDR3 DNA reads as TGTGCCAGCAGCTTTAGGGCAGGGGGCAGTTCACCCCTCCACTTT. This codes for CASSFRAGGSSPLHF.

The chain links TRBV29-1 to TRBJ1-2; the match to TRBD1 covers 11 bases. The trim removed 5 bases at V and 7 bases at J, leaving 9 bases unmatched. This CDR3 region has 14 residues. Germline V gene lookup returns CDR1 SQVTM and CDR2 ANQGSEA. CDR3 in DNA: TGCAGCGTTCTTACCGGGACAGGGGGGGTTGGCTACACCTTC. This codes for CSVLTGTGGVGYTF.

The CDR3: CASSLLRDYSREGTDTQYF. CDR3 in DNA: TGTGCCAGCAGCTTACTCCGGGACTACTCCAGGGAAGGCACAGATACGCAGTATTTT. The chain has TRBV7-9 and TRBJ2-3, with 7 bases matching TRBD2. Germline CDR1 SEHNR, CDR2 FQNEAQ (reference sequence). With 2 bases clipped from V and 1 base from J, the junction kept 15 bases outside the gene matches. There are 19 residues in the CDR3.

V is TRBV9 and J is TRBJ1-1; D remains ambiguous. With 2 bases removed from V and 0 bases from J, the gap between germline ends came to 5 bases. CDR3 size: 13 residues. Germline-derived CDR1 and CDR2 are SGDLS and YYNGEE. The CDR3 loop reads CASSVTVNTEAFF. The CDR3 DNA reads TGTGCCAGCAGCGTCACAGTGAACACTGAAGCTTTCTTT.

The genes are TRBV27 and TRBJ1-1; 8 bases line up with TRBD1. The CDR3 totals 14 residues. V shed 1 base, J shed 9 bases, and the junction held 7 bases outside the gene matches. The germline V gene encodes CDR1 MNHEY and CDR2 SMNVEV (reference sequence). The CDR3 spells CASSLWGQANKAFF. CDR3 DNA: TGTGCCAGCAGTTTATGGGGACAGGCTAATAAAGCTTTCTTT.

The rearrangement links TRBV7-2 to TRBJ2-1; possibly TRBD1 for D (6 bases). CDR3 length equals 13 residues. Germline CDR1 is SGHTA and CDR2 is FQGNSA. V lost 5 bases and J 7 bases, leaving 12 bases between the germline ends. The DNA of the CDR3 is TGTGCCAGCAGCCATCTCAGGGGTAATGAGCAGTTCTTC. It is translated as CASSHLRGNEQFF.

V gene TRBV7-9 combines with J gene TRBJ2-7, with D possibly matching TRBD1 (6 bases). V lost 3 bases, J lost 0 bases, and 12 bases lay in between. The germline V gene has CDR1 SEHNR and CDR2 FQNEAQ (reference sequence). This CDR3 spans 15 amino acids. CDR3: CASSFRQESSYEQYF. DNA of the CDR3: TGTGCCAGCAGCTTTCGACAGGAGAGCTCCTACGAGCAGTACTTC.

The chain is built from TRBV19 and TRBJ1-3, with D hard to call. There are 14 residues in the CDR3. The germline V gene encodes CDR1 LNHDA and CDR2 SQIVND (reference sequence). With 0 bases removed from V and 3 bases from J, the gap between germline ends came to 6 bases. The CDR3 region is CASSIDAVGNTIYF. The CDR3 nucleotides are TGTGCCAGTAGTATAGACGCGGTTGGAAACACCATATATTTT.

This clone was seen a few times. The chain links TRBV5-1 to TRBJ1-5; TRBD1 might be the D (5 bases). From germline, CDR1 is SGHRS and CDR2 YFSETQ. The CDR3 is 15 amino acids. V gave up 0 bases and J gave up 3 bases, with 10 bases separating them. The CDR3 nucleotides are TGCGCCAGCAGCTTGGAGGCAGGGTACAATCAGCCCCAGCATTTT. This translates into CASSLEAGYNQPQHF.

This sequence joins TRBV6-5 and TRBJ1-1, with D possibly TRBD1 on 6 matching bases. The length of the CDR3 is 13 residues. Looked up from germline, CDR1 is MNHEY and CDR2 is SVGAGI. Trimming stripped 11 bases from V and 0 bases from J, with 13 bases between. CDR3 nucleotide sequence: TGTGCCGCAACGGACAGCCTGAACACTGAAGCTTTCTTT. It encodes CAATDSLNTEAFF.

On this clone itself: Mismatch with germline at one junction end may stem from a read error. The same CDR3 arises from other DNA sequences in this sample as well. The chain is built from TRBV30 and TRBJ1-4; 8 nucleotides agree with TRBD1. This CDR3 contains 15 residues. Germline CDR1 GTSNPN, CDR2 SVGIG (reference sequence). The CDR3 region is CAWSVPDRVNEKLFF. CDR3 coding DNA: TGTGCCTGGAGTGTCCCGGACAGGGTCAATGAAAAGCTGTTTTTT. The whole variable domain, filled in from reference TRBV30 and TRBJ1-4, reads SQTIHQWPATLVQPVGSPLSLECTVEGTSNPNLYWYRQAAGRGLQLLFYSVGIGQISSEVPQNLSASRPQDRQFILSSKKLLLSDSGFYLCAWSVPDRVNEKLFFGSGTQLSVL.

The chain has TRBV5-1 and TRBJ1-2; D gene unclear. Germline V gene sequence: CDR1 SGHRS, CDR2 YFSETQ. The CDR3 consists of 12 residues. V gave up 7 bases and J gave up 4 bases, with 11 bases separating them. CDR3 residues: CASRSDSYGYTF. The CDR3 DNA is TGCGCCAGCCGGTCAGACTCCTATGGCTACACCTTC.

This clone was observed a handful of times. CDR3 loop: CASSVAAQGNAYGYTF. The CDR3, as DNA: TGTGCCAGCAGCGTAGCTGCACAGGGAAACGCCTATGGCTACACCTTC. The rearrangement links TRBV9 to TRBJ1-2; perhaps TRBD1 as D (6 bases). This CDR3 spans 16 amino acids. Germline V gene lookup returns CDR1 SGDLS and CDR2 YYNGEE. Trimming shortened V by 0 bases and J by 4 bases, and 16 bases separated the two germline ends.